The 21 T cell receptor beta chains reported below all come from one sample, sequenced in a study of T cell changes during pregnancy in multiple sclerosis. Sequencing used immunoSEQ multiplex PCR; TCRdb keeps in-frame clones, though not all of them. The table shows 30,000 or so clones, with 89% occurring only once. Sequenced here: CD8+ T cells from peripheral blood mononuclear cells, sampled in the second trimester of pregnancy. These receptors came from a female donor with multiple sclerosis, enrolled in a pregnancy study.

This clone was recorded only once. The gene calls are TRBV7-2 and TRBJ2-3; D call uncertain. The V gene lost 5 bases and the J gene lost 13 bases, with 16 bases spanning the gap. This CDR3 spans 12 amino acids. CDR1 SGHTA and CDR2 FQGNSA come from the germline V gene. CDR3 sequence reads: CASSPIPSEEYF. The CDR3 region has the DNA TGTGCCAGCAGCCCGATTCCTAGTGAGGAGTATTTT. Full variable domain (missing parts from reference TRBV7-2 and TRBJ2-3): GAGVSQSPSNKVTEKGKDVELRCDPISGHTALYWYRQSLGQGLEFLIYFQGNSAPDKSGLPSDRFSAERTGGSVSTLTIQRTQQEDSAVYLCASSPIPSEEYFGPGTRLTVL.

In DNA form, the CDR3 reads TGTGCCAGCAGTCGCGACAGGGGGTACACTGAAGCTTTCTTT. Amino acid sequence: CASSRDRGYTEAFF. The J gene is TRBJ1-1, the V gene TRBV5-4, with 9 bases aligning to TRBD1. Looked up from germline, CDR1 is SGHNT and CDR2 is YYREEE (reference sequence). J gave up 3 bases and V 5 bases, and 5 bases lay outside the gene matches. The CDR3 contains 14 residues.

The chain couples TRBV7-3 to TRBJ1-6; 8 nucleotides line up with TRBD1. The CDR3 runs 18 residues. The V and J ends lost 6 bases and 5 bases, in that order; junction bases with no gene match: 15. Germline V gives CDR1 SGHTA, CDR2 FQGTGA. CDR3 sequence: CASSSLGQGAIHNSPLHF. CDR3 coding DNA: TGTGCCAGCAGTTCCTTAGGACAGGGAGCGATTCATAATTCACCCCTCCACTTT.

This clone ranks as medium-sized. V is TRBV7-9 and J is TRBJ2-2; 9 nucleotides line up with TRBD2. V trimming: 5 bases; J trimming: 0 bases; junction bases outside the gene matches: 7. Germline V lookup: CDR1 SEHNR, CDR2 FQNEAQ (reference sequence). This CDR3 is built from 17 residues. This CDR3 reads CASSHPSGVSNTGELFF. The CDR3 coding sequence is TGTGCCAGCAGCCACCCTAGCGGGGTGTCGAACACCGGGGAGCTGTTTTTT.

This clone turned up a few times. In DNA form, the CDR3 reads TGCAGCGTTCTCCAGGGCACCTACGAGCAGTACTTC. Residues: CSVLQGTYEQYF. The chain carries TRBV29-1 and TRBJ2-7; a weak D match, TRBD1 (5 bases). Germline CDR1 is SQVTM and CDR2 is ANQGSEA. The CDR3 is made up of 12 amino acids. Trimming pared 5 bases from V and 2 bases from J, leaving 10 bases between.

V is TRBV30 and J is TRBJ1-4, with 7 bases aligning to TRBD1. Losses at the gene ends were 4 bases for V and 7 bases for J; bases not matched to a gene: 15. CDR1 GTSNPN and CDR2 SVGIG come from the germline V gene (reference sequence). The CDR3 loop spans 16 amino acids. CDR3 bases: TGTGCCTGGAATCCCGACGCCGGGACAGTTAGTGAAAAACTGTTTTTT. It is translated as CAWNPDAGTVSEKLFF.

Only one count was recorded for this clone. The J gene is TRBJ1-2, the V gene TRBV7-9, with 7 bases lining up with TRBD1. The germline V gene encodes CDR1 SEHNR and CDR2 FQNEAQ (reference sequence). V trimming: 5 bases; J trimming: 6 bases; junction bases outside the gene matches: 12. CDR3 size: 15 residues. The CDR3 protein is CASSNTGTVGDGYTF. The CDR3 DNA reads as TGTGCCAGCAGCAACACCGGGACAGTCGGTGATGGCTACACCTTC.

The chain combines TRBV19 with TRBJ2-1; 11 bases are shared with TRBD1. V lost 5 bases to trimming and J lost 6 bases; unmatched junction nucleotides: 6. Germline lookup yields CDR1 LNHDA and CDR2 SQIVND (reference sequence). The CDR3 length is 15 residues. CDR3 nucleotide sequence: TGTGCCAGTAGTCTAGGCGGGACAGGGGGCAATGAGCAGTTCTTC. Translated, it gives CASSLGGTGGNEQFF.

The chain couples TRBV9 to TRBJ2-7; 11 bases map to TRBD1. The V and J ends lost 3 bases and 5 bases, in that order; junction bases with no gene match: 1. This CDR3 is built from 13 residues. The V gene's germline CDR1 is SGDLS and CDR2 YYNGEE. The CDR3 protein is CASSGGQGDEQYF. CDR3 DNA sequence: TGTGCCAGCAGCGGGGGACAGGGGGACGAGCAGTACTTC.

This clone occurred a few times. The chain is built from TRBV7-9 and TRBJ2-5; TRBD2 agrees at 10 bases. The CDR3 contains 17 residues. J was trimmed by 2 bases and V by 5 bases; bases with no gene match: 11. The V gene's germline CDR1 is SEHNR and CDR2 FQNEAQ (reference sequence). The DNA for the CDR3 is TGTGCCAGCAGCCCCCTCCCCGGGACTAGCGTACAAGAGACCCAGTACTTC. Its translation: CASSPLPGTSVQETQYF.

The chain joins TRBV1 to TRBJ2-3; TRBD2 was called by the table and not checked on the DNA. TRBV1 is deemed a pseudogene. The CDR3 contains 17 residues. CDR3: CTSSQSPLTGVEDTQYF. DNA of the CDR3: TGCACCAGCAGCCAATCTCCGCTAACGGGAGTAGAGGATACGCAGTATTTT.

The chain carries TRBV10-3 and TRBJ2-7, with a weak D call TRBD2 (6 bases). The CDR3 has 15 amino acids. Germline V lookup: CDR1 ENHRY, CDR2 SYGVKD. The germline V and J ends were trimmed by 0 bases and 5 bases, with 14 bases remaining between them. As DNA, the CDR3 is TGTGCCATCAGTGAGTCTTTAGGGCCGGGGGACGAGCAGTACTTC. Translation gives CAISESLGPGDEQYF.

The chain has TRBV9 and TRBJ2-1, with 7 bases identical to TRBD1. CDR1 SGDLS and CDR2 YYNGEE come from the germline V gene. Losses at the gene ends were 5 bases for V and 6 bases for J; bases not matched to a gene: 11. This CDR3 is 15 amino acids long. The CDR3 bases are TGTGCCAGCAGTGACACCGGGACAGACATCAATGAGCAGTTCTTC. It yields the protein CASSDTGTDINEQFF.

V gene TRBV7-2 combines with J gene TRBJ1-4; D is perhaps TRBD1 (5 bases). Germline lookup yields CDR1 SGHTA and CDR2 FQGNSA. CDR3 length equals 13 residues. The ends were cut back, 8 bases at V and 8 bases at J, with 15 bases in the middle. DNA for the CDR3: TGTGCCAGCTGTCTTTGGGGGGGGGAAAAACTGTTTTTT. Its protein product is CASCLWGGEKLFF. The complete variable domain, with remaining parts taken from reference TRBV7-2 and TRBJ1-4, reads GAGVSQSPSNKVTEKGKDVELRCDPISGHTALYWYRQSLGQGLEFLIYFQGNSAPDKSGLPSDRFSAERTGGSVSTLTIQRTQQEDSAVYLCASCLWGGEKLFFGSGTQLSVL.

The chain carries TRBV19 and TRBJ2-1; no clear D gene. Germline CDR1 is LNHDA and CDR2 is SQIVND (reference sequence). The ends were cut back, 5 bases at V and 6 bases at J, with 8 bases in the middle. The CDR3 loop spans 12 amino acids. The CDR3 DNA is TGTGCCAGTAGTCAAGTCGGCAATGAGCAGTTCTTC. Translated, it gives CASSQVGNEQFF.

The V call is TRBV7-8, the J call TRBJ2-6; a weak D match, TRBD1 (7 bases). The V end was cut by 7 bases, the J end by 1 base, with 17 bases between. Germline-derived CDR1 and CDR2 are SGHVS and FQNEAQ. This CDR3 comprises 17 residues. CDR3 sequence: CASKGGTDFSGANVLTF. The CDR3 DNA reads as TGTGCCAGCAAGGGCGGGACAGATTTTTCTGGGGCCAACGTCCTGACTTTC.

The chain is built from TRBV7-2 and TRBJ2-7; 9 nucleotides agree with TRBD2. Germline lookup yields CDR1 SGHTA and CDR2 FQGNSA. Germline trimming cut 1 base from V and 3 bases from J; bases unmatched to any gene: 4. The CDR3 is made up of 15 amino acids. CDR3 in amino acids: CASSLEAGGLYEQYF. The CDR3 nucleotides are TGTGCCAGCAGCTTAGAAGCGGGGGGCCTCTACGAGCAGTACTTC.

This clone is a singleton in its sample. The chain employs TRBV7-9 and TRBJ1-1, with 10 nucleotides matching TRBD1. The J segment lost 9 bases and the V segment lost 3 bases, leaving 7 bases of the junction unmatched. Germline values: CDR1 SEHNR, CDR2 FQNEAQ (reference sequence). The CDR3 loop spans 14 amino acids. In DNA form, the CDR3 reads TGTGCCAGCAGCTTCCCCGGGACAGGGGACAAAGCTTTCTTT. It yields the protein CASSFPGTGDKAFF. Full variable domain (rest looked up from reference TRBV7-9 and TRBJ1-1): DTGVSQNPRHKITKRGQNVTFRCDPISEHNRLYWYRQTLGQGPEFLTYFQNEAQLEKSRLLSDRFSAERPKGSFSTLEIQRTEQGDSAMYLCASSFPGTGDKAFFGQGTRLTVV.

The chain employs TRBV6-1 and TRBJ2-7; TRBD1 aligns across 9 bases. V gave up 5 bases and J gave up 5 bases; unmatched junction bases: 7. Per germline, CDR1 MNHNS and CDR2 SASEGT. The CDR3 runs to 14 residues. DNA of the CDR3: TGTGCCAGCAGTCAGGGACAGGGACGGCACGAGCAGTACTTC. This translates into CASSQGQGRHEQYF.

The chain combines TRBV29-1 with TRBJ2-1; 9 bases match TRBD2. With V trimmed by 5 bases and J by 3 bases, 5 bases remained unmatched. The germline V gene has CDR1 SQVTM and CDR2 ANQGSEA. The CDR3 covers 14 residues. The CDR3 here is CSVRREGVYNEQFF. Written as DNA, the CDR3 is TGCAGCGTTCGGCGGGAGGGGGTCTACAATGAGCAGTTCTTC.

This rearrangement joins TRBV13 to TRBJ1-3; D gene uncertain. Germline CDR1 PRHDT, CDR2 FYEKMQ (reference sequence). The V gene lost 5 bases and the J gene lost 2 bases, with 16 bases spanning the gap. The CDR3 is 16 amino acids. In DNA form, the CDR3 reads TGTGCCAGCAGCCCCGGTGGAGGGAGGCCTGGAAACACCATATATTTT. It codes for CASSPGGGRPGNTIYF.